This TCR beta chain emerged from a study of siplizumab effects on memory and regulatory T cells. Generated by immunoSEQ multiplex PCR, the TCRdb table keeps only in-frame clones and is missing some. The sample holds more than 45,000 clones, 85% to 95% seen once. This clone showed up just a few times. At the DNA level, this CDR3 is encoded by other sequences in the same sample as well. Sequencing was done on a sample of CD8+ T cells sorted from blood. The receptor was isolated from a human donor in good health.

DNA for the CDR3: TGTGCCAGCAGTTCCGGGACAGCGAACACTGAAGCTTTCTTT. The encoded protein is CASSSGTANTEAFF. This sequence joins TRBV6-5 and TRBJ1-1; 7 bases line up with TRBD1. From germline, CDR1 is MNHEY and CDR2 SVGAGI. V gave up 4 bases and J gave up 1 base; unmatched junction bases: 3. The CDR3 spans 14 residues.